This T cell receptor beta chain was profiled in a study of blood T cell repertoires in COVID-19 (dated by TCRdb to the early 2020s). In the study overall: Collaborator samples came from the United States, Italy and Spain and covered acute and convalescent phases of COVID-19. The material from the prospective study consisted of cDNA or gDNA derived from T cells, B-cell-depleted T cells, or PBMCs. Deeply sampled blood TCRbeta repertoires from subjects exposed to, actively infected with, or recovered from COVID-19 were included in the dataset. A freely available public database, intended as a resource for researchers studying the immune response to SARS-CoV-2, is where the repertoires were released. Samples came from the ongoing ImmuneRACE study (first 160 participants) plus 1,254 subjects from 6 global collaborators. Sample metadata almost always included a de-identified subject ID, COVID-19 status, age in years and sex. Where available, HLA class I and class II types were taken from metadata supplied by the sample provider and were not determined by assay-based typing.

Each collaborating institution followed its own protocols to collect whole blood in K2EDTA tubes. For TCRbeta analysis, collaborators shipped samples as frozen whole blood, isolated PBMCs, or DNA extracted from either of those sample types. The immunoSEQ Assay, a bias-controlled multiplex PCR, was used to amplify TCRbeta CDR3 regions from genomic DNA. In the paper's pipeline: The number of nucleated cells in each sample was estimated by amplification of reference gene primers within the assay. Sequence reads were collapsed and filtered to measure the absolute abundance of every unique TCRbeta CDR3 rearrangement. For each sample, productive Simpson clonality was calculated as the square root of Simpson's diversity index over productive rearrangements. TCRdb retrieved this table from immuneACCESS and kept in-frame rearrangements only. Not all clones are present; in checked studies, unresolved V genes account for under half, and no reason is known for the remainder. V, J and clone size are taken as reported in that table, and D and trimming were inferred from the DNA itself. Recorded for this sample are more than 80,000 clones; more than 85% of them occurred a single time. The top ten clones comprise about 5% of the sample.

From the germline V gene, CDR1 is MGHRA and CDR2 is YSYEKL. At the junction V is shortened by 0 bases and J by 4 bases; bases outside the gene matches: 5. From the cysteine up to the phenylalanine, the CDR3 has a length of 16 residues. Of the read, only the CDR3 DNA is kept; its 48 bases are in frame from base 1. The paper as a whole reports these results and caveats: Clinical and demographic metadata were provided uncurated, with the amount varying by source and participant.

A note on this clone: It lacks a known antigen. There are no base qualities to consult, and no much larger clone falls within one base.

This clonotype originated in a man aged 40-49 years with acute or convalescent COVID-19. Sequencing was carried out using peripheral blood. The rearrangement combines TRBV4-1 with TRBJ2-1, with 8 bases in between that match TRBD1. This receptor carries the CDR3 CASSQDPGGPYNEQFF. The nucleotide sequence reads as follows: TGCGCCAGCAGCCAAGATCCAGGGGGCCCTTACAATGAGCAGTTCTTC.